This entry is about one TCR beta chain. This entry is derived from a study of control samples from healthy donors and cancer patients. Produced via immunoSEQ multiplex PCR; TCRdb's table is partial and in-frame only. Listed are about 200,000 clones; around 2% falls within the top ten. This clonotype originated in a woman aged 25 to 39 in good health. The sequencing sample was made of blood.

The CDR3 DNA sequence: TGTGCCAGCAACAGGGCTGAAAATTCACCCCTCCACTTT. Protein sequence: CASNRAENSPLHF. The chain has TRBV2 and TRBJ1-6; D is possibly TRBD1 (6 bases). Germline V gene data show CDR1 as SNHLY and CDR2 as FYNNEI. This CDR3 region has 13 residues. V dropped 7 bases and J dropped 7 bases, with 11 bases sitting between them.